The clone carrying this T cell receptor beta chain was detected many times. Antigen: not known. One entry per CDR3 protein, called by TCRdb with MiXCR from the reads. The sample lists fewer than 900,000 distinct CDR3 sequences; 29% were seen once. This entry belongs to a study of T cell repertoires in cytomegalovirus infection. Study as a whole: Epitope selection comprised recently identified HLA-C-restricted CMV epitopes and well-studied HLA-B-restricted CMV epitopes. Overall study results and limits: Dominating the ex vivo response were HLA-C-restricted CMV-specific TCR beta clonotypes. Carriers of CMV and the relevant HLA type were discriminated by public TCR beta frequency.

The germline V gene has CDR1 SGHTA and CDR2 FQGNSA. V shed 1 base and J shed 4 bases, with 10 bases lying between them. CDR3 length: 14 amino acids. V usage is TRBV7-2 and J usage is TRBJ2-5; D may be TRBD1 (6 bases). The source material was cultured CD8+ T cells from PBMCs, sampled from culture after CMV antigen stimulation. This clonotype was sampled from a human donor in good health (CMV status not recorded). Some clones in this sample may be carry-over from other donors' samples. The CDR3, as DNA: TGTGCCAGCAGCTTAGGGTGGGGGCCAGAGACCCAGTACTTC. Residues: CASSLGWGPETQYF. The whole variable domain, filled in from reference TRBV7-2 and TRBJ2-5, reads GAGVSQSPSNKVTEKGKDVELRCDPISGHTALYWYRQSLGQGLEFLIYFQGNSAPDKSGLPSDRFSAERTGGSVSTLTIQRTQQEDSAVYLCASSLGWGPETQYFGPGTRLLVL.